Shown below are 11 T cell receptor beta chains from a single sample sequenced in a study of chemoradiotherapy in HPV16-positive cancers (dated by TCRdb to between 2022 and 2023). Library preparation used the immunoSEQ multiplex PCR assay. Here the immuneACCESS table is served through TCRdb, limited to in-frame sequences with V and J called. Missing clones are a known gap in these copies; in checked studies unresolved V genes cover under half, and the rest lacks a known reason. Recorded for this sample are 12,000 or so clones; approximately 86% of them occurred a single time. The ten largest clones add up to roughly 6.1% of the sample. The source was blood, collected from a patient who underwent chemoradiotherapy. The source of these receptors is a human donor with HPV-associated anogenital cancer.

The chain employs TRBV27 and TRBJ2-1, with 7 bases identical to TRBD1. CDR3 size: 17 residues. CDR1 MNHEY and CDR2 SMNVEV come from the germline V gene (reference sequence). J gave up 3 bases and V 5 bases, and 13 bases lay outside the gene matches. The CDR3 region is CASSDTTGNRIYNEQFF. CDR3 coding DNA: TGTGCCAGCAGTGATACGACAGGGAATCGAATCTACAATGAGCAGTTCTTC.

The V call is TRBV10-3, the J call TRBJ1-2; 9 bases agree with TRBD1. The CDR3 sequence is 14 residues long. Trimming at V came to 9 bases and at J to 7 bases, leaving 12 bases not matched to a gene. CDR1 is ENHRY and CDR2 is SYGVKD in the germline V gene. The CDR3 spells CAITGQGSSCGYTF. CDR3 DNA sequence: TGTGCCATTACGGGACAGGGATCGTCCTGTGGCTACACCTTC.

The V call is TRBV30, the J call TRBJ1-5; 8 nucleotides line up with TRBD1. CDR3 length: 13 residues. Germline CDR1 and CDR2: GTSNPN and SVGIG (reference sequence). The V and J ends lost 4 bases and 5 bases, in that order; junction bases with no gene match: 4. The CDR3 DNA sequence: TGTGCCTGGAAAGGACAGGGAGATCAGCCCCAGCATTTT. Its translation: CAWKGQGDQPQHF.

This sequence joins TRBV18 and TRBJ1-1; 10 nucleotides align to TRBD1. Losses at the gene ends were 5 bases for V and 4 bases for J; bases not matched to a gene: 7. CDR1 is KGHSH and CDR2 is LQKENI in the germline V gene. This CDR3 is 15 amino acids long. The CDR3 DNA reads as TGTGCCAGCTCATCCGGGACAGGGGCAATCACTGAAGCTTTCTTT. It yields the protein CASSSGTGAITEAFF.

V is TRBV4-2 and J is TRBJ2-5, with 7 bases fitting TRBD2. CDR1 and CDR2 (germline): LGHNA, YNFKEQ. The length of the CDR3 is 15 residues. Germline trimming cut 3 bases from V and 5 bases from J; bases unmatched to any gene: 9. CDR3 bases: TGTGCCAGCAGCCAGGCGTCGGGGGGAGGGGAGACCCAGTACTTC. Its protein is CASSQASGGGETQYF.

This chain joins TRBV27 and TRBJ2-2; TRBD2 aligns across 7 bases. This CDR3 is built from 14 residues. Germline V CDR1 and CDR2: MNHEY, SMNVEV (reference sequence). After removal of 7 bases from V and 7 bases from J, the junction contained 9 bases not matched to a gene. The chain's CDR3 is CASKAAGEGGELFF. CDR3 nucleotide sequence: TGTGCCAGCAAGGCGGCGGGGGAAGGCGGGGAGCTGTTTTTT.

The gene calls are TRBV10-3 and TRBJ1-6; D perhaps matches TRBD1 (5 bases). In germline, CDR1 is ENHRY, CDR2 SYGVKD. There are 15 residues in the CDR3. The V end was cut by 4 bases, the J end by 8 bases, with 15 bases between. This chain's CDR3 is CAISGEGVRDSPLHF. CDR3 sequence (DNA): TGTGCCATCAGTGGAGAAGGGGTTAGGGATTCACCCCTCCACTTT.

J is TRBJ2-5 and V is TRBV7-2; the D gene is possibly TRBD1 (5 bases). The CDR3 is 15 amino acids. Germline V gives CDR1 SGHTA, CDR2 FQGNSA. The V end was cut by 5 bases, the J end by 2 bases, with 15 bases between. The CDR3 region is CASSPQGLSQETQYF. DNA of the CDR3: TGTGCCAGCAGCCCCCAGGGTTTATCGCAAGAGACCCAGTACTTC. Together with reference TRBV7-2 and TRBJ2-5, the CDR3 gives the full variable domain: GAGVSQSPSNKVTEKGKDVELRCDPISGHTALYWYRQSLGQGLEFLIYFQGNSAPDKSGLPSDRFSAERTGGSVSTLTIQRTQQEDSAVYLCASSPQGLSQETQYFGPGTRLLVL.

The chain has TRBV5-1 and TRBJ1-1; unclear D gene. Trimming pared 0 bases from V and 0 bases from J, leaving 12 bases between. Germline CDR1 and CDR2: SGHRS and YFSETQ. This CDR3 spans 16 amino acids. CDR3 amino acids: CASSLEQLLMNTEAFF. The DNA of the CDR3 is TGCGCCAGCAGCTTGGAACAGTTGCTCATGAACACTGAAGCTTTCTTT.

The chain uses TRBV6-4 and TRBJ1-6; a weak D match, TRBD1 (5 bases). The CDR3 extends over 14 amino acids. Trimming took off 6 bases at V and 7 bases at J, with 13 bases between the two ends. Germline CDR1 and CDR2: MRHNA and SNTAGT. The DNA of the CDR3 is TGTGCCAGCAGGGGGACGGACATGAATTCACCCCTCCACTTT. Its protein is CASRGTDMNSPLHF.

The chain combines TRBV29-1 with TRBJ2-1; no clear D gene. The CDR3 length is 12 residues. The V end was cut by 5 bases, the J end by 5 bases, with 10 bases between. CDR1 is SQVTM and CDR2 is ANQGSEA in the germline V gene. This CDR3 is CSVQSLNNEQFF. In DNA, the CDR3 is TGCAGCGTTCAGAGTCTTAACAATGAGCAGTTCTTC.